Below are 9 T cell receptor beta chains sequenced from a single sample in a study of CD8 T cells in ankylosing spondylitis (dated by TCRdb to the late 2010s). The library was produced with 5' RACE. TCRdb shows the sequencer as Illumina HiSeq 2500. Clones were called with MiXCR by TCRdb after fastp trimmed the public reads at Q25, and only in-frame beta chains were retained. All rows with the same CDR3 protein become a single entry with the most common DNA and genes. The sample data list fewer than 250,000 distinct CDR3 sequences, and 32% of these were observed just once. Clones ranked in the top ten supply about 4.2% of the sample. Sequencing was carried out using blood, either unsorted or a sorted T cell fraction (not recorded which). These receptors all come from a male donor with ankylosing spondylitis or in good health (not recorded which).

This clonotype was seen more than once but under ten times. The genes are TRBV7-9 and TRBJ1-4; 7 bases agree with TRBD1. Germline values: CDR1 SEHNR, CDR2 FQNEAQ (reference sequence). This CDR3 is built from 15 residues. J gave up 7 bases and V 4 bases, and 9 bases lay outside the gene matches. The chain's CDR3 is CASSSRTGWGEKLFF. CDR3 nucleotide sequence: TGTGCCAGCAGCTCCAGGACAGGTTGGGGTGAAAAACTGTTTTTT. The variable domain in full, with the rest retrieved from reference TRBV7-9 and TRBJ1-4, is DTGVSQNPRHKITKRGQNVTFRCDPISEHNRLYWYRQTLGQGPEFLTYFQNEAQLEKSRLLSDRFSAERPKGSFSTLEIQRTEQGDSAMYLCASSSRTGWGEKLFFGSGTQLSVL.

This clonotype has a handful of counts. The chain is built from TRBV7-8 and TRBJ2-5, with D possibly TRBD1 on 6 matching bases. The CDR3 is made up of 16 amino acids. Germline lookup yields CDR1 SGHVS and CDR2 FQNEAQ. With 5 bases removed from V and 1 base from J, the gap between germline ends came to 17 bases. In nucleotides, the CDR3 is TGTGCCAGCAGCCAGACACCCCGACAGGTCCAAGAGACCCAGTACTTC. Protein sequence: CASSQTPRQVQETQYF. The full variable domain, completed using reference TRBV7-8 and TRBJ2-5, is GAGVSQSPRYKVAKRGQDVALRCDPISGHVSLFWYQQALGQGPEFLTYFQNEAQLDKSGLPSDRFFAERPEGSVSTLKIQRTQQEDSAVYLCASSQTPRQVQETQYFGPGTRLLVL.

The chain uses TRBV29-1 and TRBJ1-1; 7 bases are shared with TRBD1. The CDR3 has 12 amino acids. V gave up 2 bases and J gave up 8 bases; unmatched junction bases: 5. Germline lookup yields CDR1 SQVTM and CDR2 ANQGSEA. CDR3 in DNA: TGCAGCGTTGAACCCAACAGGGGAGAAGCTTTCTTT. Encoded protein: CSVEPNRGEAFF. The full variable domain, rest sourced from reference TRBV29-1 and TRBJ1-1, is SAVISQKPSRDICQRGTSLTIQCQVDSQVTMMFWYRQQPGQSLTLIATANQGSEATYESGFVIDKFPISRPNLTFSTLTVSNMSPEDSSIYLCSVEPNRGEAFFGQGTRLTVV.

This clonotype was seen only once. V is TRBV6-1 and J is TRBJ2-2; tentatively, D is TRBD1 (5 bases). V was clipped by 8 bases and J by 2 bases, with 21 bases between them. Germline values: CDR1 MNHNS, CDR2 SASEGT. CDR3 size: 17 residues. The CDR3 DNA is TGTGCCAGCGGACCCCTACAGGTTCAGGGCAACACCGGGGAGCTGTTTTTT. It specifies CASGPLQVQGNTGELFF.

This chain joins TRBV15 and TRBJ2-7; no clear D. Germline CDR1 is LNHNV and CDR2 is YYDKDF (reference sequence). This CDR3 has 11 residues. The V and J ends lost 4 bases and 5 bases respectively, with 6 bases between them. For the CDR3, the DNA is TGTGCCACCAGCACACCGCACGAGCAGTACTTC. It codes for CATSTPHEQYF.

Worth noting for this clonotype: A read error may produce the germline difference seen at one junction end. The chain carries TRBV4-1 and TRBJ1-2; D not certain. Germline V gene lookup returns CDR1 MGHRA and CDR2 YSYEKL. This CDR3 spans 13 amino acids. CDR3 region: CASTQVANYGYTF. CDR3 nucleotide sequence: TGCGCCAGCACCCAAGTTGCCAACTATGGCTACACCTTC.

This chain uses TRBV6-1 with TRBJ1-6; TRBD1 is a possible D gene (5 bases). The CDR3 totals 15 residues. Germline CDR1 and CDR2: MNHNS and SASEGT. V shed 10 bases and J shed 5 bases, with 18 bases lying between them. CDR3 residues: CATAVQVGDNSPLHF. In DNA form, the CDR3 reads TGTGCCACCGCGGTACAGGTGGGGGATAATTCACCCCTCCACTTT.

The rearrangement uses TRBV11-2 and TRBJ1-1; unclear D gene. Germline-derived CDR1 and CDR2 are SGHAT and FQNNGV. V was cut by 4 bases and J by 3 bases, with 9 bases left in between. This CDR3 has 13 residues. The CDR3 reads CASSSPTDTEAFF. CDR3 bases: TGTGCCAGCAGCTCCCCGACGGACACTGAAGCTTTCTTT.

The chain links TRBV24-1 to TRBJ2-1, with a possible D match to TRBD2 (6 bases). Germline V lookup: CDR1 KGHDR, CDR2 SFDVKD. This CDR3 comprises 16 residues. V lost 0 bases and J lost 5, with 13 bases in between. For the CDR3, the DNA is TGTGCCACCAGTGATTTGCTCCCCGGGGGAAACAATGAGCAGTTCTTC. Its translation is CATSDLLPGGNNEQFF.